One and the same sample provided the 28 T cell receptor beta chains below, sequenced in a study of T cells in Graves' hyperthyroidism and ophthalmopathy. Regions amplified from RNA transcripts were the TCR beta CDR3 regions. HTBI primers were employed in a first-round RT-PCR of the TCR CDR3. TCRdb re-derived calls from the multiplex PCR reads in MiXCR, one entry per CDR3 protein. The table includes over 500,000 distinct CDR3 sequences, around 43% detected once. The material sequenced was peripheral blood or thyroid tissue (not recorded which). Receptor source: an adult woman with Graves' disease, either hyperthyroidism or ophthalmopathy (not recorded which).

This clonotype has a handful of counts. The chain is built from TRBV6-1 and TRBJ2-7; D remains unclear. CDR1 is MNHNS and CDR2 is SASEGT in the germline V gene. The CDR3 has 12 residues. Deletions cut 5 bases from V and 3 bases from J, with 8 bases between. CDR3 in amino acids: CASSPQNYEQYF. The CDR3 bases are TGTGCCAGCAGTCCACAAAACTACGAGCAGTACTTC.

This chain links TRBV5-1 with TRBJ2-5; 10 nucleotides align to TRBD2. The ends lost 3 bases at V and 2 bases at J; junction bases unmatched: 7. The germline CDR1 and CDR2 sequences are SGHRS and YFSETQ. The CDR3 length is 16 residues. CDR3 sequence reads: CASSSEILAGQETQYF. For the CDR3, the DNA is TGCGCCAGCAGCTCGGAGATACTAGCGGGACAAGAGACCCAGTACTTC.

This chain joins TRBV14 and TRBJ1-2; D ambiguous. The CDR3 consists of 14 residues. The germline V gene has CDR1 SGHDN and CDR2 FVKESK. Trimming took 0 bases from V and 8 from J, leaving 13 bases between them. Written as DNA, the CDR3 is TGTGCCAGCAGCCAAGATTTCCCACTAGTCGGCTACACCTTC. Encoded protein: CASSQDFPLVGYTF. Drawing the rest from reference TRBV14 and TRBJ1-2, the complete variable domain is EAGVTQFPSHSVIEKGQTVTLRCDPISGHDNLYWYRRVMGKEIKFLLHFVKESKQDESGMPNNRFLAERTGGTYSTLKVQPAELEDSGVYFCASSQDFPLVGYTFGSGTRLTVV.

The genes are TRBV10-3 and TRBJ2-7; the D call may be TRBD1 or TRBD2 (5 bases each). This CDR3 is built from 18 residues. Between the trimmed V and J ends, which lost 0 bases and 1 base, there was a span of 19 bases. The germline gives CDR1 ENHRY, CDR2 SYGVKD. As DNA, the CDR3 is TGTGCCATCAGTGAGTCCTGGGGTTGGACGAGGGGTTCCTACGAGCAGTACTTC. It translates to CAISESWGWTRGSYEQYF.

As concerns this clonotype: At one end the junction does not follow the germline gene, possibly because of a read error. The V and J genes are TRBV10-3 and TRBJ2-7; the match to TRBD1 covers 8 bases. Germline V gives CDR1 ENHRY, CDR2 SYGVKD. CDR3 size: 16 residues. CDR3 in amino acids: CASSWPGQADYYEQYF. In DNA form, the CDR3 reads TGTGCCAGCAGTTGGCCGGGACAGGCTGACTACTACGAGCAGTACTTC.

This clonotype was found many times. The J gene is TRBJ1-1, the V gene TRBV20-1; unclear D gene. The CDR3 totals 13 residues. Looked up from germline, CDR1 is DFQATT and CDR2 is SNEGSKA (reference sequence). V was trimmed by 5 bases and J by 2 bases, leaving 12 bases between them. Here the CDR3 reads CSASPRRNTEAFF. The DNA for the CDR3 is TGCAGTGCTTCACCCAGGAGAAACACTGAAGCTTTCTTT.

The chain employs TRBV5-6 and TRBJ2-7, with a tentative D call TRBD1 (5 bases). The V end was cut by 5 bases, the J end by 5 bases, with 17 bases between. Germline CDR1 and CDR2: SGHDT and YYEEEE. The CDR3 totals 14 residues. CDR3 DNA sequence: TGTGCCAGCAGTTTCAGCAGGGTTGCCAACGAGCAGTACTTC. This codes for CASSFSRVANEQYF.

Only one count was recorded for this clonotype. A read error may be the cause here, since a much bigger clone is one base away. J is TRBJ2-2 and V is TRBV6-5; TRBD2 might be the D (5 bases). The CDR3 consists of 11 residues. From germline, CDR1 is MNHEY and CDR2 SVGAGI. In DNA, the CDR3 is TGTGCCAGCAGTGGCCTTGGGGAGCTGCTTTTT. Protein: CASSGLGELLF.

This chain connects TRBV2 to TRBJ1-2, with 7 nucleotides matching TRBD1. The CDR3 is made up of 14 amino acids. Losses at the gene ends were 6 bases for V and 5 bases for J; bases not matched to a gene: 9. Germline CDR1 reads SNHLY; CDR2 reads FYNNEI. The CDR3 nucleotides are TGTGCCAGCAGCTTAGCGGGGACAGCTTATGGCTACACCTTC. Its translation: CASSLAGTAYGYTF.

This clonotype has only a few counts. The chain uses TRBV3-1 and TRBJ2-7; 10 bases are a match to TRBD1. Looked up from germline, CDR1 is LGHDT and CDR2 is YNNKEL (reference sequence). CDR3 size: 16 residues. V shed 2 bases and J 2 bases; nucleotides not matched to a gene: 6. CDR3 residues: CASSQLPGTGAYEQYF. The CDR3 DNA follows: TGTGCCAGCAGCCAACTTCCCGGGACAGGGGCCTACGAGCAGTACTTC.

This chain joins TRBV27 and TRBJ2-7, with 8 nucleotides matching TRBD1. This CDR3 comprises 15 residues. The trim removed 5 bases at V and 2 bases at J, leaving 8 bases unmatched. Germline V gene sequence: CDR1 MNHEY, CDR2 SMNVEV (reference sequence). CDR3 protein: CASSTRGREPYEQYF. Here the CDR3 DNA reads TGTGCCAGCAGTACCAGGGGGCGCGAGCCCTACGAGCAGTACTTC.

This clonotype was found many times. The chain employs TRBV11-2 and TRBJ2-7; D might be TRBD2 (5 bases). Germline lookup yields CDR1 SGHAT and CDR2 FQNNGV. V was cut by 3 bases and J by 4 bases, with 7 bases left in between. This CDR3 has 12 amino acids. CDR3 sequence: CASSFGVYEQYF. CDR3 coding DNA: TGTGCCAGCAGCTTCGGGGTTTACGAGCAGTACTTC.

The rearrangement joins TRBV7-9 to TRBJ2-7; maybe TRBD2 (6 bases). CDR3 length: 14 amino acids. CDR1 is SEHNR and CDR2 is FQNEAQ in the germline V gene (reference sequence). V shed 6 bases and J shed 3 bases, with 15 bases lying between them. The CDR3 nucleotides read TGTGCCAGCAGTGAACTAGTAGCGGACTACGAGCAGTACTTC. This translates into CASSELVADYEQYF.

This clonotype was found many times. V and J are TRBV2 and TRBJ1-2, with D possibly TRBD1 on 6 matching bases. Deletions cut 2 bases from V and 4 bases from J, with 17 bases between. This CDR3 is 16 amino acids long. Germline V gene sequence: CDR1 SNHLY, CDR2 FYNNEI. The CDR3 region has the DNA TGTGCCAGCAGTGAACCCCGGGACACTTTATCCTATGGCTACACCTTC. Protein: CASSEPRDTLSYGYTF.

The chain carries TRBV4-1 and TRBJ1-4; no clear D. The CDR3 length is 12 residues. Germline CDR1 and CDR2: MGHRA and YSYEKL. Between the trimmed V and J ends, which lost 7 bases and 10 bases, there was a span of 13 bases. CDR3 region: CASIGAVPKLFF. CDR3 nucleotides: TGCGCCAGCATAGGAGCAGTGCCAAAACTGTTTTTT.

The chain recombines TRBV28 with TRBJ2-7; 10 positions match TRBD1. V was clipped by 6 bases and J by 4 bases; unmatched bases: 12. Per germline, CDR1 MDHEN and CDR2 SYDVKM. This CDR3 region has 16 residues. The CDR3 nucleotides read TGTGCCAGCAGGGAGACTTCGGGACAGGGGTGGTACGAGCAGTACTTC. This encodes CASRETSGQGWYEQYF.

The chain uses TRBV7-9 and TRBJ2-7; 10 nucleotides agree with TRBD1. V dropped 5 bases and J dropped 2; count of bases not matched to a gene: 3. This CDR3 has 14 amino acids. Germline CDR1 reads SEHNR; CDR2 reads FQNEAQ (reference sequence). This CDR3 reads CASSRDRGAYEQYF. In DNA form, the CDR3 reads TGTGCCAGCAGCCGGGACAGGGGAGCCTACGAGCAGTACTTC.

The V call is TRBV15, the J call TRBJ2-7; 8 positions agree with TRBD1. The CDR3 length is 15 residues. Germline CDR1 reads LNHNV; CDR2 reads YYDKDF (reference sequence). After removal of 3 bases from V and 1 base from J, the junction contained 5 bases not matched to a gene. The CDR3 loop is CATSSGQGESYEQYF. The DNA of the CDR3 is TGTGCCACCAGCAGCGGACAGGGTGAGTCCTACGAGCAGTACTTC. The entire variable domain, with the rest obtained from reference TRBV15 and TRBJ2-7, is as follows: DAMVIQNPRYQVTQFGKPVTLSCSQTLNHNVMYWYQQKSSQAPKLLFHYYDKDFNNEADTPDNFQSRRPNTSFCFLDIRSPGLGDTAMYLCATSSGQGESYEQYFGPGTRLTVT.

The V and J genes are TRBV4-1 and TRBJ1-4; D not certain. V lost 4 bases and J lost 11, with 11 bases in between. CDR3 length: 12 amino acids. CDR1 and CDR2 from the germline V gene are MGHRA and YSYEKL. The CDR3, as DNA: TGCGCCAGCAGCCGTCCTACGGAGAAACTGTTTTTT. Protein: CASSRPTEKLFF.

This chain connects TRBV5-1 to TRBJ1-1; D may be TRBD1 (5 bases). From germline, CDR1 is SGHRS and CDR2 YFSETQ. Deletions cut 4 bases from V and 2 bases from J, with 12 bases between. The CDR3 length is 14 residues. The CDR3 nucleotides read TGCGCCAGCAGCGAAAACAGGTATAACACTGAAGCTTTCTTT. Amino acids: CASSENRYNTEAFF.

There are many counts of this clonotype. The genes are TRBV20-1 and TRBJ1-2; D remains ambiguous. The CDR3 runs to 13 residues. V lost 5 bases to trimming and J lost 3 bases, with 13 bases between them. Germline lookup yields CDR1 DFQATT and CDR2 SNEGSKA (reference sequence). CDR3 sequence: CSAPRSLDYGYTF. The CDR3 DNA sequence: TGCAGTGCTCCCCGCTCCCTGGACTATGGCTACACCTTC.

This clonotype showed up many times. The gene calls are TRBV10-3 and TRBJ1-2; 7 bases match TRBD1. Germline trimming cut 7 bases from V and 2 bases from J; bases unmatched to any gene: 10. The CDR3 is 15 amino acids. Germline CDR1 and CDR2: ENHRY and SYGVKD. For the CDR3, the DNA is TGTGCCATCAATACAGCAGGGGGAGGAAACTATGGCTACACCTTC. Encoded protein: CAINTAGGGNYGYTF.

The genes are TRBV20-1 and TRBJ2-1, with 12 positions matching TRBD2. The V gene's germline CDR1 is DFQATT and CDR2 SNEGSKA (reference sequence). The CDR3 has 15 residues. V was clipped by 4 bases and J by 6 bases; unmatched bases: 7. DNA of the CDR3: TGCAGTGCTAAAGCGACTAGCGGGAGACCCAATGAGCAGTTCTTC. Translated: CSAKATSGRPNEQFF.

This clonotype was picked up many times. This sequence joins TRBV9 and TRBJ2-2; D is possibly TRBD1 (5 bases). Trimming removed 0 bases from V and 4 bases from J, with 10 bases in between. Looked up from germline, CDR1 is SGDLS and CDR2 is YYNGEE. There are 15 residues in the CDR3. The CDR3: CASSVGGQSTGELFF. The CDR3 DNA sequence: TGTGCCAGCAGCGTAGGGGGCCAATCCACCGGGGAGCTGTTTTTT.

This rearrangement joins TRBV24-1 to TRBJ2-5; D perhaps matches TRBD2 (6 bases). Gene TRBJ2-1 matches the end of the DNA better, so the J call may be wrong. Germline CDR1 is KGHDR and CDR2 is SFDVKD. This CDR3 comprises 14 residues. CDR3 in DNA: TGTGCCACCAGTGCCACCGGGAGCAAGAATGAGCAGTTCTTC. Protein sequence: CATSATGSKNEQFF.

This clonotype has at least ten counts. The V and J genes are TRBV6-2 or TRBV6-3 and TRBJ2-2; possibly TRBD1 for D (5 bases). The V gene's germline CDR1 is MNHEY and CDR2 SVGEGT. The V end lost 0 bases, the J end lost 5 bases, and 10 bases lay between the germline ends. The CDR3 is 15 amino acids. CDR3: CASSYSAGRTGELFF. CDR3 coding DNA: TGTGCCAGCAGTTACTCGGCAGGGCGAACCGGGGAGCTGTTTTTT.

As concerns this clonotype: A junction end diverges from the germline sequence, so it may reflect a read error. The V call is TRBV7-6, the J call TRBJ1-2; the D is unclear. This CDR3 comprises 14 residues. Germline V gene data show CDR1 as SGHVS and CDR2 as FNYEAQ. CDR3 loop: CACSAEPTNYGYTF. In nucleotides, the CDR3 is TGTGCCTGCAGCGCCGAACCGACCAACTATGGCTACACCTTC. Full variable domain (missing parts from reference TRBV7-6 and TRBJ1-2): GAGVSQSPRYKVTKRGQDVALRCDPISGHVSLYWYRQALGQGPEFLTYFNYEAQQDKSGLPNDRFSAERPEGSISTLTIQRTEQRDSAMYRCACSAEPTNYGYTFGSGTRLTVV.

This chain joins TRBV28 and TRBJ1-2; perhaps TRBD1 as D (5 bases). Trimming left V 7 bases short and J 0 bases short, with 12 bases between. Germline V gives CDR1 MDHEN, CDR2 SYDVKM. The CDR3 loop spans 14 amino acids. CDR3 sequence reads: CASTRDGANYGYTF. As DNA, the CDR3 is TGTGCCAGCACTAGGGACGGAGCTAACTATGGCTACACCTTC.